What follows are 29 T cell receptor beta chains derived from one specimen sequenced in a study of Ad26.COV2.S vaccination and SARS-CoV-2 variants. Measured with immunoSEQ multiplex PCR; TCRdb has only the in-frame clones, and not every one. This sample has roughly 400,000 clones, with 90% found just once. The treatment here: roughly 18 received Ad26.COV2.S at low or high dose, single or two shots; 5 received placebo; per-sample allocation not given. Specimen acquisition occurred on day 63 following the initial vaccine or placebo injection. Sequenced here: peripheral blood, sampled in a trial of Ad26.COV2.S vaccine versus placebo. Receptors originate from a person between 18 and 60 years old who received the Ad26.COV2.S COVID-19 vaccine or a placebo.

The V call is TRBV6-5, the J call TRBJ1-3; D is perhaps TRBD1 (6 bases). The ends were cut back, 4 bases at V and 1 base at J, with 11 bases in the middle. Looked up from germline, CDR1 is MNHEY and CDR2 is SVGAGI. CDR3 length: 15 residues. The CDR3 coding sequence is TGTGCCAGCAGTTCCCAGGGGCCGTCTGGAAACACCATATATTTT. Translating it yields CASSSQGPSGNTIYF.

The CDR3 DNA follows: TGTGCCAGCAGCTCCCGACTAGCGGGAGGGCCCGAGCAGTACTTC. This sequence encodes CASSSRLAGGPEQYF. The rearrangement links TRBV11-2 to TRBJ2-7, with 14 bases lining up with TRBD2. CDR3 length equals 15 residues. The V gene end was trimmed by 4 bases and the J gene end by 6 bases; junction bases not matched to a gene: 5. CDR1 and CDR2 (germline): SGHAT, FQNNGV.

The genes are TRBV9 and TRBJ2-1; D gene unclear. This CDR3 region has 12 residues. V was trimmed by 4 bases and J by 11 bases, leaving 13 bases between them. Germline CDR1 SGDLS, CDR2 YYNGEE. This CDR3 reads CASSQISSKQFF. CDR3 DNA sequence: TGTGCCAGCAGCCAGATCTCCAGTAAGCAGTTCTTC.

V and J are TRBV5-1 and TRBJ1-2, with 7 bases identical to TRBD1. The CDR3 runs to 14 residues. CDR1 is SGHRS and CDR2 is YFSETQ in the germline V gene. J was trimmed by 4 bases and V by 4 bases; bases with no gene match: 7. The CDR3 spells CASSIEGAGYGYTF. The CDR3 coding sequence is TGCGCCAGCAGCATAGAGGGGGCTGGCTATGGCTACACCTTC. The full variable domain, with the rest looked up from reference TRBV5-1 and TRBJ1-2, is KAGVTQTPRYLIKTRGQQVTLSCSPISGHRSVSWYQQTPGQGLQFLFEYFSETQRNKGNFPGRFSGRQFSNSRSEMNVSTLELGDSALYLCASSIEGAGYGYTFGSGTRLTVV.

This clone was found a few times. The rearrangement uses TRBV5-1 and TRBJ2-7, with D tentatively TRBD2 (6 bases). The length of the CDR3 is 14 residues. Germline CDR1 and CDR2: SGHRS and YFSETQ. V was trimmed by 4 bases and J by 4 bases, leaving 15 bases between them. The CDR3 DNA is TGCGCCAGCAGCGGTACCGGGACTCGTTACGAGCAGTACTTC. Encoded protein: CASSGTGTRYEQYF.

This rearrangement joins TRBV6-5 to TRBJ2-5; tentative D call: TRBD2 (5 bases). CDR1 is MNHEY, CDR2 SVGAGI, per germline. Trimming took off 2 bases at V and 0 bases at J, with 7 bases between the two ends. The CDR3 runs 14 residues. In nucleotides, the CDR3 is TGTGCCAGCAGTTACCTGAGGGACCAAGAGACCCAGTACTTC. This gives the protein CASSYLRDQETQYF.

This chain joins TRBV30 and TRBJ2-2; tentative D call: TRBD2 (6 bases). The V end lost 0 bases, the J end lost 6 bases, and 17 bases lay between the germline ends. The CDR3 consists of 16 residues. Germline V CDR1 and CDR2: GTSNPN, SVGIG (reference sequence). In nucleotides, the CDR3 is TGTGCCTGGAGTGTACAGCGGGTCCTCGGGGCCGGGGAGCTGTTTTTT. Its translation: CAWSVQRVLGAGELFF.

This chain uses TRBV3-1 (or the pseudogene TRBV3-2) with TRBJ2-1; TRBD1 agrees at 7 bases. From germline, CDR1 is LGHDT and CDR2 YNNKEL (reference sequence). J gave up 6 bases and V 1 base, and 0 bases lay outside the gene matches. CDR3 size: 13 residues. The CDR3 sequence: CASSQGTGNEQFF. The CDR3 coding sequence is TGTGCCAGCAGCCAAGGGACAGGCAATGAGCAGTTCTTC.

This clone was observed a handful of times. V gene TRBV7-3 combines with J gene TRBJ2-1, with 8 positions matching TRBD2. V lost 5 bases to trimming and J lost 5 bases; unmatched junction nucleotides: 11. The length of the CDR3 is 16 residues. Germline assignment: CDR1 SGHTA and CDR2 FQGTGA. CDR3 nucleotides: TGTGCCAGCAGCCTCCAAGCGGGAGCCGGCAACAATGAGCAGTTCTTC. Translated: CASSLQAGAGNNEQFF.

The chain uses TRBV7-8 and TRBJ1-5; unclear D gene. The germline V and J ends were trimmed by 2 bases and 7 bases, with 12 bases remaining between them. The CDR3 extends over 14 amino acids. Per germline, CDR1 SGHVS and CDR2 FQNEAQ. As DNA, the CDR3 is TGTGCCAGCAGCTTAACGAAGGGTTGGCAGCCCCAGCATTTT. It yields the protein CASSLTKGWQPQHF. Variable domain in full (rest from reference TRBV7-8 and TRBJ1-5): GAGVSQSPRYKVAKRGQDVALRCDPISGHVSLFWYQQALGQGPEFLTYFQNEAQLDKSGLPSDRFFAERPEGSVSTLKIQRTQQEDSAVYLCASSLTKGWQPQHFGDGTRLSIL.

The rearrangement joins TRBV27 to TRBJ1-5; unclear D gene. This CDR3 is built from 13 residues. V lost 6 bases to trimming and J lost 4 bases, with 10 bases between them. CDR1 MNHEY and CDR2 SMNVEV come from the germline V gene (reference sequence). The CDR3 is CASSISLNQPQHF. CDR3 in DNA: TGTGCCAGCAGCATTTCCTTGAATCAGCCCCAGCATTTT.

The chain carries TRBV4-1 and TRBJ2-3; D gene uncertain. CDR1 MGHRA and CDR2 YSYEKL come from the germline V gene. The CDR3 is made up of 14 amino acids. V was trimmed by 2 bases and J by 3 bases, leaving 9 bases between them. Written as DNA, the CDR3 is TGCGCCAGCAGCCAAAGTAGCACGACAGATACGCAGTATTTT. This gives the protein CASSQSSTTDTQYF.

The chain combines TRBV7-2 with TRBJ2-3, with 9 bases fitting TRBD1. The CDR3 runs 16 residues. Trimming cost V 5 bases and J 4 bases; bases outside gene matches: 10. CDR1 SGHTA and CDR2 FQGNSA come from the germline V gene. The CDR3 spells CASSPPGQGTADTQYF. The CDR3 DNA sequence: TGTGCCAGCAGCCCTCCGGGACAGGGTACCGCAGATACGCAGTATTTT.

The V gene is TRBV2, the J gene TRBJ1-4; possible D gene TRBD1, 6 bases. From germline, CDR1 is SNHLY and CDR2 FYNNEI. Deletions cut 4 bases from V and 0 bases from J, with 15 bases between. The CDR3 has 17 residues. DNA of the CDR3: TGTGCCAGCAGTGTGGTGGACAGCTATACAACTAATGAAAAACTGTTTTTT. This gives the protein CASSVVDSYTTNEKLFF.

This clone was observed once. The rearrangement links TRBV6-5 to TRBJ1-1; the D is unclear. CDR1 is MNHEY, CDR2 SVGAGI, per germline. This CDR3 has 15 residues. V lost 2 bases to trimming and J lost 0 bases, with 10 bases between them. The CDR3 nucleotides are TGTGCCAGCAGTTACGGGTCACTCATGAACACTGAAGCTTTCTTT. This translates into CASSYGSLMNTEAFF.

This chain joins TRBV7-8 and TRBJ2-1; TRBD1 is a possible D gene (7 bases). The CDR3 is made up of 13 amino acids. Germline-derived CDR1 and CDR2 are SGHVS and FQNEAQ. V lost 5 bases, J lost 8 bases, and 13 bases lay in between. In DNA form, the CDR3 reads TGTGCCAGCAGCGGCCGGAGGGGGCATGAGCAGTTCTTC. It yields the protein CASSGRRGHEQFF. Looking up the rest from reference TRBV7-8 and TRBJ2-1 gives the full variable domain: GAGVSQSPRYKVAKRGQDVALRCDPISGHVSLFWYQQALGQGPEFLTYFQNEAQLDKSGLPSDRFFAERPEGSVSTLKIQRTQQEDSAVYLCASSGRRGHEQFFGPGTRLTVL.

This sequence joins TRBV30 and TRBJ2-5, with D possibly being TRBD2 (5 bases). From germline, CDR1 is GTSNPN and CDR2 SVGIG (reference sequence). V was clipped by 3 bases and J by 4 bases, with 9 bases between them. The CDR3 totals 12 residues. CDR3 coding DNA: TGTGCCTGGAGCGAGGGAAGAGAGACCCAGTACTTC. Amino acids: CAWSEGRETQYF. Filled out from reference TRBV30 and TRBJ2-5, the complete variable domain reads SQTIHQWPATLVQPVGSPLSLECTVEGTSNPNLYWYRQAAGRGLQLLFYSVGIGQISSEVPQNLSASRPQDRQFILSSKKLLLSDSGFYLCAWSEGRETQYFGPGTRLLVL.

The V call is TRBV4-3, the J call TRBJ2-1; TRBD2 agrees at 10 bases. Germline loops: CDR1 LGHNA, CDR2 YSLEER. This CDR3 region has 18 residues. Trimming at V came to 0 bases and at J to 7 bases, leaving 12 bases not matched to a gene. For the CDR3, the DNA is TGCGCCAGCAGCCAAGAGGCCCTAGCGGGAGCTGCGGGAAATGAGCAGTTCTTC. It encodes CASSQEALAGAAGNEQFF.

CDR3 region: CASSLNPSQGGQTREQYF. CDR3 coding DNA: TGTGCCAGCAGTTTAAACCCATCACAGGGAGGCCAAACTAGGGAGCAGTACTTC. The rearrangement uses TRBV28 and TRBJ2-7; D is perhaps TRBD1 or TRBD2 (6 bases each). The germline gives CDR1 MDHEN, CDR2 SYDVKM. V shed 2 bases and J shed 7 bases, with 27 bases lying between them. The CDR3 loop spans 18 amino acids.

The V and J genes are TRBV7-3 and TRBJ2-2, with 7 nucleotides matching TRBD2. The CDR3 runs to 15 residues. CDR1 is SGHTA, CDR2 FQGTGA, per germline. Losses at the gene ends were 1 base for V and 4 bases for J; bases not matched to a gene: 3. The CDR3 is CASSLSGRGTGELFF. The CDR3 DNA reads as TGTGCCAGCAGCTTAAGTGGGAGGGGCACCGGGGAGCTGTTTTTT.

The genes are TRBV10-3 and TRBJ2-5; 9 bases match TRBD1. Germline CDR1 ENHRY, CDR2 SYGVKD. The CDR3 totals 15 residues. J gave up 1 base and V 11 bases, and 11 bases lay outside the gene matches. The CDR3 spells CAVRQGGNPQETQYF. In DNA, the CDR3 is TGTGCCGTAAGACAGGGGGGGAACCCCCAAGAGACCCAGTACTTC.

The genes are TRBV7-8 and TRBJ2-7; 14 positions agree with TRBD2. The length of the CDR3 is 21 residues. After removal of 5 bases from V and 7 bases from J, the junction contained 25 bases not matched to a gene. CDR1 SGHVS and CDR2 FQNEAQ come from the germline V gene. CDR3 sequence (DNA): TGTGCCAGCAGCCGGGTCGTAGCCGGGACTAGCGGGAGAGGGGCTACTGGGGAGCAGTACTTC. Translating it yields CASSRVVAGTSGRGATGEQYF.

This clone was picked up one time. One junction end does not reproduce the germline sequence, and a read error may be involved. The chain links TRBV7-2 to TRBJ2-7, with D possibly matching TRBD2 (5 bases). Per the germline V gene, CDR1 is SGHTA and CDR2 is FQGNSA. This CDR3 has 14 residues. The CDR3 bases are TGTGCCAACAGCTTAGCGCGTGAGCGTGGCGAGCAGTACTTC. Translating it yields CANSLARERGEQYF.

This rearrangement joins TRBV7-2 to TRBJ2-3; 15 bases are a match to TRBD2. Germline loops: CDR1 SGHTA, CDR2 FQGNSA. V shed 2 bases and J 4 bases; nucleotides not matched to a gene: 10. This CDR3 contains 19 residues. The CDR3 DNA reads as TGTGCCAGCAGCTTATTTAGGACTAGCGGGAGGGCCAGAGCAGATACGCAGTATTTT. The encoded protein is CASSLFRTSGRARADTQYF.

This CDR3 is CASSVYRGGGGEQFF. The CDR3 region has the DNA TGTGCCAGTAGTGTTTACAGGGGTGGAGGAGGCGAGCAGTTCTTC. The rearrangement uses TRBV19 and TRBJ2-1; 7 bases are a match to TRBD1. Trimming took 5 bases from V and 10 from J; bases not matched to a gene: 14. The CDR3 contains 15 residues. Germline CDR1 LNHDA, CDR2 SQIVND (reference sequence).

The CDR3 region is CASSLIGDTQYF. The CDR3 DNA reads TGTGCCAGCAGTTTAATAGGGGATACGCAGTATTTT. The chain joins TRBV27 to TRBJ2-3; D not certain. This CDR3 spans 12 amino acids. Trimming cost V 2 bases and J 6 bases, with 6 bases left between them. Germline V gives CDR1 MNHEY, CDR2 SMNVEV (reference sequence).

The chain joins TRBV6-6 to TRBJ2-7; TRBD2 matches at 9 bases. The junction had 4 bases not matched to a gene; V was cut back by 10 bases and J by 0 bases. The germline V gene encodes CDR1 MNHNY and CDR2 SVGAGI (reference sequence). The CDR3 contains 13 residues. In nucleotides, the CDR3 is TGTGCCACTAGCGGGGACAGCTCCTACGAGCAGTACTTC. It encodes CATSGDSSYEQYF.

In this sample, this clone turned up once. The chain couples TRBV20-1 to TRBJ2-1; tentatively, D is TRBD1 (6 bases). This CDR3 has 11 amino acids. Germline CDR1 reads DFQATT; CDR2 reads SNEGSKA (reference sequence). The germline V and J ends were trimmed by 8 bases and 13 bases, with 18 bases remaining between them. CDR3: CSLAYKGEQFF. The CDR3 nucleotides read TGCAGTTTGGCGTATAAGGGGGAACAGTTCTTC.

This chain connects TRBV28 to TRBJ2-1; 9 bases are shared with TRBD1. Per germline, CDR1 MDHEN and CDR2 SYDVKM. The CDR3 sequence is 13 residues long. CDR3 nucleotides: TGTGCAACCGGGACAGGGACCTACAATGAGCAGTTCTTC. Protein: CATGTGTYNEQFF.